This T cell receptor beta chain was captured by sequencing in a study of early T cells in non-severe SARS-CoV-2 infection. On the study more broadly: From unsorted whole blood, bulk RNA was sequenced, and the chains remained unpaired.

This clonotype was seen many times. Its antigen is unidentified. The V gene's germline CDR1 is MNHEY and CDR2 SVGAGI. CDR3 length: 16 amino acids. Trimming at V came to 0 bases and at J to 4 bases, leaving 3 bases not matched to a gene. General study points: Private and CD4 specificities were missed by VDJdb matching, skewed to anti-spike CD8.

The protocol attached unique molecular identifiers to individual cDNA molecules. MiXCR was run by TCRdb on the 5' RACE reads, yielding one entry per CDR3 protein. This sample yields fewer than 45,000 distinct CDR3 sequences, of which approximately 8.9% are seen a single time; roughly 12% belongs to the top ten. The sample taken for sequencing was whole blood. This chain connects TRBV6-5 to TRBJ2-1; 10 bases agree with TRBD2. The receptor comes from an adult who was a healthcare worker with PCR-confirmed SARS-CoV-2 infection or an uninfected control (not recorded which). This chain's CDR3 is CASSYSGAGGYNEQFF. The CDR3 DNA sequence: TGTGCCAGCAGTTACTCTGGAGCGGGGGGGTACAATGAGCAGTTCTTC.